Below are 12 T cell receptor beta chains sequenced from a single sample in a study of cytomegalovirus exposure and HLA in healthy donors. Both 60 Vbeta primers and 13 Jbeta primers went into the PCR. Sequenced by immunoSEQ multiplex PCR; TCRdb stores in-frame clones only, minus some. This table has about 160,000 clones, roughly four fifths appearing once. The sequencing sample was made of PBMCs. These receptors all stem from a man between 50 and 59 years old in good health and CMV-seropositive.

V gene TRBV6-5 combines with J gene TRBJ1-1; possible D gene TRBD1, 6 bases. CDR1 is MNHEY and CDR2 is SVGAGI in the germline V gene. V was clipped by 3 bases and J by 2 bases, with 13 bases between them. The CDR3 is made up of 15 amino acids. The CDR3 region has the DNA TGTGCCAGCAGTTATTTACCGGGGACAAACACTGAAGCTTTCTTT. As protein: CASSYLPGTNTEAFF.

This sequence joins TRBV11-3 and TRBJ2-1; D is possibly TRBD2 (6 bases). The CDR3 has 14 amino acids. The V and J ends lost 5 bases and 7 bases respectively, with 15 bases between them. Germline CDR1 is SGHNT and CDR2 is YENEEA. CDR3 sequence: CASSLPGGWNEQFF. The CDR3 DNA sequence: TGTGCCAGCAGCCTCCCCGGAGGGTGGAATGAGCAGTTCTTC.

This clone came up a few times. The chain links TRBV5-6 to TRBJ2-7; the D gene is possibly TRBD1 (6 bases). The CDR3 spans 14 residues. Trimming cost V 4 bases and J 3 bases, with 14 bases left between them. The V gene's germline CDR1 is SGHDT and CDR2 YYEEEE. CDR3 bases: TGTGCCAGCAGCGCGGACCAGGGGTACTACGAGCAGTACTTC. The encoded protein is CASSADQGYYEQYF.

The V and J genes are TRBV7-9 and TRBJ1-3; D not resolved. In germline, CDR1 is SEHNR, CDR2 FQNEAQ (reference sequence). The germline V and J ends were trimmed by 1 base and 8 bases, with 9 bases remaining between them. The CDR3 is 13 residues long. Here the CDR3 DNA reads TGTGCCAGCAGCTTAGAAAGAGGAGACACCATATATTTT. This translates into CASSLERGDTIYF. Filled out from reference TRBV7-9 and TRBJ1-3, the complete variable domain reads DTGVSQNPRHKITKRGQNVTFRCDPISEHNRLYWYRQTLGQGPEFLTYFQNEAQLEKSRLLSDRFSAERPKGSFSTLEIQRTEQGDSAMYLCASSLERGDTIYFGEGSWLTVV.

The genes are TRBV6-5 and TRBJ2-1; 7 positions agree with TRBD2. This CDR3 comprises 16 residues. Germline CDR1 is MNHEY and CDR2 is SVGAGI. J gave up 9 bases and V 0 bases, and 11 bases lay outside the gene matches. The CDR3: CASSYSLAGDIPEQFF. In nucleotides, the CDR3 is TGTGCCAGCAGTTACTCACTTGCGGGAGACATCCCTGAGCAGTTCTTC.

The chain's CDR3 is CASSGGTGPSNTIYF. CDR3 coding DNA: TGTGCCAGCAGTGGGGGGACAGGGCCGTCCAACACCATATATTTT. The chain is built from TRBV6-5 and TRBJ1-3, with 9 bases matching TRBD1. With 5 bases clipped from V and 7 bases from J, the junction kept 9 bases outside the gene matches. CDR3 length: 15 amino acids. CDR1 is MNHEY and CDR2 is SVGAGI in the germline V gene.

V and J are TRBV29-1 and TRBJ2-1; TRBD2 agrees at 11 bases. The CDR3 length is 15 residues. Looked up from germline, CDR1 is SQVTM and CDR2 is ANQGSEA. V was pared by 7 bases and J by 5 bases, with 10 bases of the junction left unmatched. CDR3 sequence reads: CSGNLAGGPHNEQFF. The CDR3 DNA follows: TGCAGCGGGAACTTAGCGGGGGGGCCCCACAATGAGCAGTTCTTC.

The CDR3 DNA follows: TGTGCCAGCAGTTTTATCGGAGCGGGAGGGGGCGAGACCCAGTACTTC. Translating it yields CASSFIGAGGGETQYF. The V gene is TRBV27, the J gene TRBJ2-5, with 10 bases lining up with TRBD2. V was clipped by 3 bases and J by 5 bases; unmatched bases: 9. Germline V CDR1 and CDR2: MNHEY, SMNVEV (reference sequence). This CDR3 region has 16 residues.

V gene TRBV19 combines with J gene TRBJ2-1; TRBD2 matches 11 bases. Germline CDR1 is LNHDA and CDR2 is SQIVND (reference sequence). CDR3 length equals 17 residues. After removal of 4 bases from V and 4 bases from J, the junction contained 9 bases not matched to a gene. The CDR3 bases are TGTGCCAGTAGTAAAAGTATAGCGGGAGGGCCTTACAATGAGCAGTTCTTC. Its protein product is CASSKSIAGGPYNEQFF.

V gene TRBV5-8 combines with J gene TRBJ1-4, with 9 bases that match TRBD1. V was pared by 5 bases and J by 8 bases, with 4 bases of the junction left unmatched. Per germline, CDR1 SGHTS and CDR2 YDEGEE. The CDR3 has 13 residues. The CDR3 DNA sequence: TGTGCCAGCAGTCGGGACAGGGACGAAAAACTGTTTTTT. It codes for CASSRDRDEKLFF.

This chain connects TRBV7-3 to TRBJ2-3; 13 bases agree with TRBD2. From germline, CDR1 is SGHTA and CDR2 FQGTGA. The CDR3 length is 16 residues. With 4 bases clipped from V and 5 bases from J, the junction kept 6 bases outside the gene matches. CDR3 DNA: TGTGCCAGCAGCTCACTAGCGGGGGGGCCTGTAGATACGCAGTATTTT. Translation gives CASSSLAGGPVDTQYF. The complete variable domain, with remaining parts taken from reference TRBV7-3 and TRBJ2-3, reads GAGVSQTPSNKVTEKGKYVELRCDPISGHTALYWYRQSLGQGPEFLIYFQGTGAADDSGLPNDRFFAVRPEGSVSTLKIQRTERGDSAVYLCASSSLAGGPVDTQYFGPGTRLTVL.

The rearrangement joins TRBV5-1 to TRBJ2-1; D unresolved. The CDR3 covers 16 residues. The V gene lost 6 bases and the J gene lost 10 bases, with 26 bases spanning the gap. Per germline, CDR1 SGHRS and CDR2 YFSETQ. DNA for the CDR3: TGCGCCAGCACTCGAGCAGGCAGCCCGAATAATTGGGAGCAGTTCTTC. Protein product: CASTRAGSPNNWEQFF.